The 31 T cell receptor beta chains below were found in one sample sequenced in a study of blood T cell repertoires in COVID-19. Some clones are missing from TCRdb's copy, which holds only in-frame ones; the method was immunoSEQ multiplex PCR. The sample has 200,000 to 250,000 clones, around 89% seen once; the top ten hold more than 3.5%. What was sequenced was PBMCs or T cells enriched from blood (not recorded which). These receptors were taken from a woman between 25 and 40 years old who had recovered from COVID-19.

CDR3 amino acids: CASSSGRDTTEAFF. DNA of the CDR3: TGTGCCAGTTCCTCCGGCAGGGACACCACTGAAGCTTTCTTT. The chain joins TRBV19 to TRBJ1-1; D perhaps matches TRBD1 (6 bases). CDR1 and CDR2 (germline): LNHDA, SQIVND (reference sequence). This CDR3 has 14 residues. Trimming took off 8 bases at V and 4 bases at J, with 17 bases between the two ends.

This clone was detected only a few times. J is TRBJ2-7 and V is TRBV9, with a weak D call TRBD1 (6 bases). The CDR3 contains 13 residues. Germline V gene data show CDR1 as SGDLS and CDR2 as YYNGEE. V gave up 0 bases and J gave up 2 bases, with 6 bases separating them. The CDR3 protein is CASSVGDTYEQYF. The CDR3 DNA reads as TGTGCCAGCAGCGTAGGGGACACCTACGAGCAGTACTTC.

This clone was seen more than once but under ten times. The DNA for the CDR3 is TGTGCCAGTAGTACCGGGACATACGACTATGGCTACACCTTC. This gives the protein CASSTGTYDYGYTF. V and J are TRBV19 and TRBJ1-2; TRBD1 is a possible D gene (6 bases). The CDR3 is made up of 14 amino acids. V dropped 4 bases and J dropped 3 bases, with 12 bases sitting between them. Germline V CDR1 and CDR2: LNHDA, SQIVND (reference sequence).

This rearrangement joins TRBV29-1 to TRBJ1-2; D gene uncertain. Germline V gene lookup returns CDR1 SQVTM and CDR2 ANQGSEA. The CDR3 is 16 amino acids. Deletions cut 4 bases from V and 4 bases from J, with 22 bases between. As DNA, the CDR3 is TGCAGCGTTGGGAGACTACCCGGGTCCTACCTCTATGGCTACACCTTC. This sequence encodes CSVGRLPGSYLYGYTF.

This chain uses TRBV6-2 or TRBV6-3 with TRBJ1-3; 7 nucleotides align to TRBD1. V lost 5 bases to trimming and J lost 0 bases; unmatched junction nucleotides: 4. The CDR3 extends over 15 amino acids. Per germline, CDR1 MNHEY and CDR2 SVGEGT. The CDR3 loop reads CASSTDRISGNTIYF. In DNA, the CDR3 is TGTGCCAGCAGTACGGACAGGATCTCTGGAAACACCATATATTTT.

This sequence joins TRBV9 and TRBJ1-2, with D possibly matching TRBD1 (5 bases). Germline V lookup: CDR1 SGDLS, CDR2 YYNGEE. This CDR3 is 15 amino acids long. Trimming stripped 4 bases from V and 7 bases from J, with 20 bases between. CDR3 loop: CASSSTLQGIGGYTF. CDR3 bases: TGTGCCAGCAGCTCCACTCTCCAGGGTATTGGTGGCTACACCTTC.

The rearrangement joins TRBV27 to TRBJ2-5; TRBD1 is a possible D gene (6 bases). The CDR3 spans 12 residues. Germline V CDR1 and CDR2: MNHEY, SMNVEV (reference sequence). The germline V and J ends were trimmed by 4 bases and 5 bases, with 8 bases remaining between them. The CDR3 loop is CASSSRGETQYF. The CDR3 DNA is TGTGCCAGCAGTTCTAGGGGGGAGACCCAGTACTTC.

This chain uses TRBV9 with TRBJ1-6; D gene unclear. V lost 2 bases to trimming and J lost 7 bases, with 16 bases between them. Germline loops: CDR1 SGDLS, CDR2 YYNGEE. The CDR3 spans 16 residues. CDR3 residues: CASSVSPQVNNSPLHF. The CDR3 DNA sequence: TGTGCCAGCAGCGTCTCCCCTCAGGTGAACAATTCACCCCTCCACTTT. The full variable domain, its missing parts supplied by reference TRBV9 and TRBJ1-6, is DSGVTQTPKHLITATGQRVTLRCSPRSGDLSVYWYQQSLDQGLQFLIQYYNGEERAKGNILERFSAQQFPDLHSELNLSSLELGDSALYFCASSVSPQVNNSPLHFGNGTRLTVT.

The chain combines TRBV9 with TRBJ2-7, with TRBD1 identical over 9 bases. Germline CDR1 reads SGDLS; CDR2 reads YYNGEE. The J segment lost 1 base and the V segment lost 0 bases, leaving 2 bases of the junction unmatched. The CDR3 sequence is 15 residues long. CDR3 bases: TGTGCCAGCAGCGTAGGTGGGACAGGGTCCTACGAGCAGTACTTC. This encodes CASSVGGTGSYEQYF.

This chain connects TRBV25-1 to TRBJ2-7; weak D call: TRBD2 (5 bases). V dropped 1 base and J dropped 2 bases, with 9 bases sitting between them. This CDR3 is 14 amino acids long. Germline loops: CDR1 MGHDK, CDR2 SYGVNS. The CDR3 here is CASSEFEGTYEQYF. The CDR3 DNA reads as TGTGCCAGCAGTGAATTTGAGGGAACCTACGAGCAGTACTTC.

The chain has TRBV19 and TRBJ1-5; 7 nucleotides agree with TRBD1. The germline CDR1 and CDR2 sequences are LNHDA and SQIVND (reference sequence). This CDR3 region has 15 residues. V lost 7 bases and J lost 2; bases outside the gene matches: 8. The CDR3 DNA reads TGTGCCAGTACCGAGACCGGGACAGGCAATCAGCCCCAGCATTTT. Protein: CASTETGTGNQPQHF.

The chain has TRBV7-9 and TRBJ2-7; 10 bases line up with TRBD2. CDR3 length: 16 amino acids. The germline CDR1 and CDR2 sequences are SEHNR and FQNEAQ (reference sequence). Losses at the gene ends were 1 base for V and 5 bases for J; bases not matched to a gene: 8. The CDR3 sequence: CASSLGRGLAGDEQYF. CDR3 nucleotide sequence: TGTGCCAGCAGCTTAGGGAGGGGGCTAGCGGGAGACGAGCAGTACTTC.

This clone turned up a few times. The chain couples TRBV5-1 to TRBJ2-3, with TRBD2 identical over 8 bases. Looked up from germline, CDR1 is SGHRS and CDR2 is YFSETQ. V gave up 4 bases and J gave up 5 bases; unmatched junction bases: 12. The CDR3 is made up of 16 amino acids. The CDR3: CASSPEVGSGIDTQYF. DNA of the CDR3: TGCGCCAGCAGCCCCGAGGTTGGTAGCGGGATAGATACGCAGTATTTT.

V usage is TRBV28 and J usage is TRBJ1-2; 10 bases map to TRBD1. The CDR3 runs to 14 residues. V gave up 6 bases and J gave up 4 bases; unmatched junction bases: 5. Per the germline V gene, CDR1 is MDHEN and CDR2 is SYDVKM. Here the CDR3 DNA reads TGTGCCAGCAGGACAGGGGGCGCGAGCTATGGCTACACCTTC. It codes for CASRTGGASYGYTF.

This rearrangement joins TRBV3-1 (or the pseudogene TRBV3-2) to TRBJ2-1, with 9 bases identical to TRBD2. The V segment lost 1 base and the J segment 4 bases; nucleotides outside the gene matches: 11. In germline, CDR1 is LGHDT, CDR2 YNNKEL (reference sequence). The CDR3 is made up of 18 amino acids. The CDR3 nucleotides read TGTGCCAGCAGCCAAGGCATACTAGCGGGCCCACCGTACAATGAGCAGTTCTTC. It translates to CASSQGILAGPPYNEQFF.

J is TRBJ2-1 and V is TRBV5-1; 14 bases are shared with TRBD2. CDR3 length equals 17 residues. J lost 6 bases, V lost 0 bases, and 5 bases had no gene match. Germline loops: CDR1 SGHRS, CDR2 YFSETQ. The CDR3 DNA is TGCGCCAGCAGCTTGGCCGGGGGACTAGCGGGAGTCAATGAGCAGTTCTTC. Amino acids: CASSLAGGLAGVNEQFF.

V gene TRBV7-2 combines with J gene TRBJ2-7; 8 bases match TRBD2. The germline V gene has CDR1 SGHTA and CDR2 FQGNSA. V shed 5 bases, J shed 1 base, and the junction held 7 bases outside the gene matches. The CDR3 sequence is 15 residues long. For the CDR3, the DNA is TGTGCCAGCAGCCTTACTAGCGGACTGTCCTACGAGCAGTACTTC. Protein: CASSLTSGLSYEQYF.

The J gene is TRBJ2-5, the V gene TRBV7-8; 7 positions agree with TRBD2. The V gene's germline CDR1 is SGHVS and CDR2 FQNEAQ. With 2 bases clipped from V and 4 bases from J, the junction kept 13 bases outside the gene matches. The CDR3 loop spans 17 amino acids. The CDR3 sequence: CASSLQALEGRGETQYF. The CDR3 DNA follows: TGTGCCAGCAGCTTACAAGCCCTGGAGGGGAGGGGAGAGACCCAGTACTTC. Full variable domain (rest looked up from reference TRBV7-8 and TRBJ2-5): GAGVSQSPRYKVAKRGQDVALRCDPISGHVSLFWYQQALGQGPEFLTYFQNEAQLDKSGLPSDRFFAERPEGSVSTLKIQRTQQEDSAVYLCASSLQALEGRGETQYFGPGTRLLVL.

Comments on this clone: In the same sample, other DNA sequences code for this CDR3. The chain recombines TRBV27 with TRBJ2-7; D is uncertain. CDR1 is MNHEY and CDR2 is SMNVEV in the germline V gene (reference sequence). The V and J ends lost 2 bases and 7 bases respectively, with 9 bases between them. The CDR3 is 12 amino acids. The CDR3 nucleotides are TGTGCCAGCAGTTTACTAGGTGGGGAGCAGTACTTC. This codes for CASSLLGGEQYF.

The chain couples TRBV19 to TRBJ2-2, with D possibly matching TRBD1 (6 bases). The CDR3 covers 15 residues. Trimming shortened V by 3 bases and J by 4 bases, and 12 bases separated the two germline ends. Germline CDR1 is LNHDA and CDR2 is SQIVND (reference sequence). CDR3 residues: CASSISGAGTGELFF. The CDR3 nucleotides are TGTGCCAGTAGTATTTCAGGGGCTGGCACCGGGGAGCTGTTTTTT. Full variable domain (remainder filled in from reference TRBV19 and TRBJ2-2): DGGITQSPKYLFRKEGQNVTLSCEQNLNHDAMYWYRQDPGQGLRLIYYSQIVNDFQKGDIAEGYSVSREKKESFPLTVTSAQKNPTAFYLCASSISGAGTGELFFGEGSRLTVL.

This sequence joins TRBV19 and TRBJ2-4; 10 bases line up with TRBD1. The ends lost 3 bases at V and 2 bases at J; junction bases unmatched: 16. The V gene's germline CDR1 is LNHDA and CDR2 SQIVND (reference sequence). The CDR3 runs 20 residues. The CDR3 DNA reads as TGTGCCAGTAGTATCAATCCCCCGGCGACAGGGGGCAAAACCAAAAACATTCAGTACTTC. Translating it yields CASSINPPATGGKTKNIQYF. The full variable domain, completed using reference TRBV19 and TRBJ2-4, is DGGITQSPKYLFRKEGQNVTLSCEQNLNHDAMYWYRQDPGQGLRLIYYSQIVNDFQKGDIAEGYSVSREKKESFPLTVTSAQKNPTAFYLCASSINPPATGGKTKNIQYFGAGTRLSVL.

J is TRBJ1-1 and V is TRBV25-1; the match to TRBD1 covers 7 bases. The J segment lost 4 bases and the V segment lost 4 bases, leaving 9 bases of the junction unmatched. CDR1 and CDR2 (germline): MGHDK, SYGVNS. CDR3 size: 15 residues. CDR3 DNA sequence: TGTGCCAGCAGTGGGGCAACAGGGGTATTCACTGAAGCTTTCTTT. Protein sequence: CASSGATGVFTEAFF.

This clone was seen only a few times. Here the CDR3 reads CASSSMADYNEQFF. The CDR3 DNA follows: TGTGCCAGCTCATCCATGGCGGACTACAATGAGCAGTTCTTC. V usage is TRBV18 and J usage is TRBJ2-1; D not certain. CDR3 length equals 14 residues. Germline V gene data show CDR1 as KGHSH and CDR2 as LQKENI. V gave up 5 bases and J gave up 3 bases, with 11 bases separating them.

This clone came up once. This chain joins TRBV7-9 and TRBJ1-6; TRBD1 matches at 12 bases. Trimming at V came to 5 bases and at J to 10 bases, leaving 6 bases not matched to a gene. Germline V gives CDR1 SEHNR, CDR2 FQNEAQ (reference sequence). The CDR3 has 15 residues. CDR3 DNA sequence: TGTGCCAGCAGCGGGACAGGGGGCGCGCGGTCACCCCTCCACTTT. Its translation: CASSGTGGARSPLHF.

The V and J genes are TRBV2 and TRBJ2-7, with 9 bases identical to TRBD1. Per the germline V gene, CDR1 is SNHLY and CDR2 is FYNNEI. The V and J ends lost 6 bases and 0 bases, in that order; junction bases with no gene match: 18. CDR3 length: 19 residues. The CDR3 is CASREAGTGPFLLSYEQYF. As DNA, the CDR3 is TGTGCCAGCAGGGAGGCCGGGACAGGGCCCTTCTTACTCTCCTACGAGCAGTACTTC.

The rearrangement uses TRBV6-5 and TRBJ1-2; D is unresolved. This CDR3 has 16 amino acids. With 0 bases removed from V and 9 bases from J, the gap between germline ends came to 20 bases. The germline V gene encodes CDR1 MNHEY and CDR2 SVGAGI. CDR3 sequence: CASSYSPTGSRSSYTF. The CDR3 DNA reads TGTGCCAGCAGTTACTCGCCTACGGGATCGAGGTCGAGCTACACCTTC.

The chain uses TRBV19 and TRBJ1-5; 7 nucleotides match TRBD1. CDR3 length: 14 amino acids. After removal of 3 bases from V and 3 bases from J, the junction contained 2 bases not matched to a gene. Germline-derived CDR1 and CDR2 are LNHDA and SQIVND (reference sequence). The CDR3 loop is CASSIGTDNQPQHF. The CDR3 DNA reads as TGTGCCAGTAGTATCGGGACAGACAATCAGCCCCAGCATTTT.

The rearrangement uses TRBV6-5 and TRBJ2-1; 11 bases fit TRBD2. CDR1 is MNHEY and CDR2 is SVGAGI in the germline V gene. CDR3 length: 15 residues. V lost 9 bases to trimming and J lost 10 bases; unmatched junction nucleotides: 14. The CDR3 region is CASSPGLAEAWEQFF. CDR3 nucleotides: TGTGCCAGTAGCCCGGGACTAGCGGAGGCCTGGGAGCAGTTCTTC.

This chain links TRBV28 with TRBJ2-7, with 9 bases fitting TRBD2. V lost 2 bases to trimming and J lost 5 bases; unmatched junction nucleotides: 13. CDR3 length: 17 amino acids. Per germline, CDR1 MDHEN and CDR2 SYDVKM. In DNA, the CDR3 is TGTGCCAGCAGTTTAAGTTCTTGGGTAGCGGGAGACCACGAGCAGTACTTC. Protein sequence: CASSLSSWVAGDHEQYF.

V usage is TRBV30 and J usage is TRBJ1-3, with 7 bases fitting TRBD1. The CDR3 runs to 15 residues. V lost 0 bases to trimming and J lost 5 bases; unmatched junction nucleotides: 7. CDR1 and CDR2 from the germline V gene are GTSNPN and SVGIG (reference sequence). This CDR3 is CAWSVGAGGRNTIYF. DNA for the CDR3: TGTGCCTGGAGTGTAGGCGCAGGGGGTAGAAACACCATATATTTT.

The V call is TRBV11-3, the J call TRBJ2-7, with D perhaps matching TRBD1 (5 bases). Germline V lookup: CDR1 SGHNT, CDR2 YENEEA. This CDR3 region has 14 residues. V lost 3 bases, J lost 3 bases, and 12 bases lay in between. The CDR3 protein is CASSLMGQGYEQYF. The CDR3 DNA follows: TGTGCCAGCAGCTTGATGGGGCAGGGCTACGAGCAGTACTTC.